The T cell receptor beta chain described here comes from a study of T cells after yellow fever vaccination. Looking at the study overall: Fractions with few cells were prepared using SMART-Seq v4 Ultra Low Input.

This clonotype was seen repeatedly, ten times or more. Its antigen is as yet unknown. CDR1 is SGHDN, CDR2 FVKESK, per germline. The CDR3 contains 13 residues. Trimming took 4 bases from V and 5 from J; bases not matched to a gene: 4. Study-wide points: The booster saw the reappearance of most primary-vaccination clones (approximately 97% CD4, 80% to 90% CD8).

TCR cDNA was made by 5'RACE template switching, adding a universal primer site and UMIs. Each CDR3 protein gets one entry after TCRdb re-called the 5' RACE reads with MiXCR. The sample has around 340,000 distinct CDR3 sequences, more than 8.5% seen once; the top ten hold 18%. This clonotype was obtained from a man aged 18 to 30 who received the YFV17D yellow fever vaccine. This chain joins TRBV14 and TRBJ1-2, with TRBD1 matching over 7 bases. The material sequenced was PBMCs, taken on the day of the first yellow fever vaccination. This CDR3 reads CASSPRTGYGYTF. The CDR3 coding sequence is TGTGCCAGCAGCCCCCGGACAGGTTATGGCTACACCTTC.